This TCR beta chain was obtained from a study of blood T cell repertoires in COVID-19 (dated by TCRdb to the early 2020s). Context from the whole study: Samples from collaborators originated in the United States, Italy and Spain and spanned both the acute and convalescent phases of COVID-19. The prospective study material was composed of cDNA or gDNA derived from T cells, B-cell-depleted T cells, or PBMCs. Subjects who had been exposed to COVID-19, were actively infected with it, or had recovered from it provided the deeply sampled blood TCRbeta repertoires that made up the dataset. The repertoires were made available in a free public database intended to serve as a resource for research on the immune response to SARS-CoV-2. Samples came from the ongoing ImmuneRACE study (first 160 participants) plus 1,254 subjects from 6 global collaborators. A de-identified subject ID, COVID-19 status, age in years and sex were almost always included in the sample metadata. HLA class I and class II types, where available, came from metadata supplied by the sample provider rather than from assay-based typing. The paper's findings and limits, for the study overall: Clinical and demographic metadata were provided uncurated, with the amount varying by source and participant.

One collaborating source in Seattle enrolled patients while the patients were actively infected and followed the patients over time throughout the course of disease. The collaborating institutions used their own protocols to collect whole blood in K2EDTA tubes. For TCRbeta analysis, collaborators shipped samples in one of three forms: frozen whole blood, isolated PBMCs, or DNA extracted from either of those sample types. In the case of this clone: Its antigen is currently not known. Per-base quality was not reported, and no clone a single base away is much larger than it.

The CDR3 runs 15 residues from the cysteine to the phenylalanine. The read is trimmed to its CDR3 DNA, 45 bases read in frame from base 1. The germline V gene (reference sequence) supplies CDR1 LGHDT and CDR2 YNNKEL. V trim: 6 bases; J trim: 10 bases; unmatched bases: 13. The immunoSEQ Assay, a bias-controlled multiplex PCR, was used to amplify TCRbeta CDR3 regions from genomic DNA. The original pipeline was this. The number of nucleated cells in each sample was estimated from the amplification of reference gene primers within the assay. To quantify the absolute abundance of each unique TCRbeta CDR3 rearrangement, sequence reads were collapsed and filtered. Productive Simpson clonality was computed per sample as the square root of Simpson's diversity index over productive rearrangements. Here the immuneACCESS table is served through TCRdb, limited to in-frame sequences with V and J called. Missing clones are a known gap in these copies; in checked studies unresolved V genes cover under half, and the rest lacks a known reason. That table gives V, J and clone size, and the DNA gave D and trimming. The sample table shows 140,000 or so clones, and roughly 77% are seen once. The ten top clones hold 5% of the sample.

The V and J segments used are TRBV3-1 (or the pseudogene TRBV3-2) and TRBJ1-4; 8 central bases correspond to TRBD1. The specimen was peripheral blood. The TCR comes from a woman aged 70 to 79 with COVID-19, enrolled during active disease. This receptor carries the CDR3 CASSRLAGGDGKLFF. The nucleotide sequence reads as follows: TGTGCCAGCAGTCGGCTCGCAGGGGGCGATGGAAAACTGTTTTTT.